The 23 T cell receptor beta chains below were found in one sample sequenced in a study of blood T cell repertoires in COVID-19. Measured with immunoSEQ multiplex PCR; TCRdb has only the in-frame clones, and not every one. Of about 140,000 clones listed, roughly 85% are singletons. The sequencing input was peripheral blood. The receptor source for this set is a man aged 45 to 65 with acute or convalescent COVID-19.

The rearrangement joins TRBV3-1 (or the pseudogene TRBV3-2) to TRBJ1-1, with D unclear. CDR1 is LGHDT and CDR2 is YNNKEL in the germline V gene (reference sequence). The CDR3 runs 13 residues. V lost 4 bases and J 1 base, leaving 7 bases between the germline ends. The CDR3 loop is CASSLTTNTEAFF. In nucleotides, the CDR3 is TGTGCCAGCAGCCTGACAACGAACACTGAAGCTTTCTTT.

The chain recombines TRBV9 with TRBJ1-5, with 9 bases matching TRBD1. Germline V gives CDR1 SGDLS, CDR2 YYNGEE. CDR3 size: 14 residues. Trimming took 2 bases from V and 6 from J; bases not matched to a gene: 3. The CDR3: CASSVGTGSQPQHF. The CDR3 coding sequence is TGTGCCAGCAGCGTTGGGACAGGGAGTCAGCCCCAGCATTTT.

This chain uses TRBV6-1 with TRBJ2-5; 7 nucleotides agree with TRBD1. The V and J ends lost 0 bases and 2 bases, in that order; junction bases with no gene match: 9. In germline, CDR1 is MNHNS, CDR2 SASEGT. The CDR3 runs 17 residues. The CDR3, as DNA: TGTGCCAGCAGTGAAGCTGGTTGGGAGACAGGGCAAGAGACCCAGTACTTC. Translation gives CASSEAGWETGQETQYF.

The gene calls are TRBV7-9 and TRBJ1-4; 8 bases are shared with TRBD1. The V and J ends lost 5 bases and 4 bases, in that order; junction bases with no gene match: 3. The CDR3 has 14 amino acids. Germline-derived CDR1 and CDR2 are SEHNR and FQNEAQ (reference sequence). Here the CDR3 DNA reads TGTGCCAGCAGCGTGGGACAGGTTAATGAAAAACTGTTTTTT. This gives the protein CASSVGQVNEKLFF.

The genes are TRBV18 and TRBJ1-4; TRBD1 matches at 9 bases. Germline V gives CDR1 KGHSH, CDR2 LQKENI. The J segment lost 8 bases and the V segment lost 6 bases, leaving 7 bases of the junction unmatched. The CDR3 extends over 14 amino acids. The CDR3 nucleotides are TGTGCCAGCTCTCCCCGGACAGGGGACGAAAAACTGTTTTTT. Translated, it gives CASSPRTGDEKLFF. Based on the CDR3 plus reference TRBV18 and TRBJ1-4, the full variable domain is NAGVMQNPRHLVRRRGQEARLRCSPMKGHSHVYWYRQLPEEGLKFMVYLQKENIIDESGMPKERFSAEFPKEGPSILRIQQVVRGDSAAYFCASSPRTGDEKLFFGSGTQLSVL.

The V gene is TRBV5-3, the J gene TRBJ1-5, with D uncertain. TRBV5-3 is identified as an open reading frame with a role that is uncertain. V lost 0 bases to trimming and J lost 2 bases, with 15 bases between them. CDR3 length: 17 amino acids. The CDR3 nucleotides read TGTGCCAGAAGCTTGGTATGGGTCCGGGTGGGCAATCAGCCCCAGCATTTT. Translated, it gives CARSLVWVRVGNQPQHF.

CDR3 protein: CASSEGAGNEKLFF. The CDR3 DNA sequence: TGTGCCAGCAGTGAGGGGGCAGGTAATGAAAAACTGTTTTTT. This sequence joins TRBV6-1 and TRBJ1-4, with TRBD1 as a possible D gene (6 bases). V was trimmed by 3 bases and J by 4 bases, leaving 9 bases between them. The germline V gene has CDR1 MNHNS and CDR2 SASEGT. This CDR3 comprises 14 residues.

The genes are TRBV6-5 and TRBJ1-1; TRBD1 matches 7 bases. The junction had 9 bases not matched to a gene; V was cut back by 7 bases and J by 1 base. CDR1 and CDR2 (germline): MNHEY, SVGAGI. This CDR3 has 15 amino acids. The CDR3 region is CASTRGGAKNTEAFF. The CDR3 DNA follows: TGTGCCAGCACTAGAGGGGGCGCGAAGAACACTGAAGCTTTCTTT.

The CDR3, as DNA: TGTGCCAGCAGTTCCTCCGGGCCCCGGGGGGACTACACCTTC. This codes for CASSSSGPRGDYTF. The chain uses TRBV6-5 and TRBJ1-2; D is perhaps TRBD1 (5 bases). Trimming took off 4 bases at V and 10 bases at J, with 19 bases between the two ends. Germline loops: CDR1 MNHEY, CDR2 SVGAGI. This CDR3 contains 14 residues.

This chain links TRBV2 with TRBJ2-1, with D perhaps TRBD1 (5 bases). Per germline, CDR1 SNHLY and CDR2 FYNNEI. This CDR3 spans 15 amino acids. The V gene lost 3 bases and the J gene lost 4 bases, with 13 bases spanning the gap. CDR3 sequence (DNA): TGTGCCAGCAGTGAGCAGGCAGGGCAATACAATGAGCAGTTCTTC. Translated, it gives CASSEQAGQYNEQFF.

CDR3: CASSPQVRATNEKLFF. CDR3 sequence (DNA): TGCGCCAGCAGCCCCCAGGTCAGGGCAACTAATGAAAAACTGTTTTTT. The chain combines TRBV4-1 with TRBJ1-4; D is perhaps TRBD1 (5 bases). Germline lookup yields CDR1 MGHRA and CDR2 YSYEKL. This CDR3 has 16 residues. V lost 4 bases and J lost 0, with 12 bases in between.

The CDR3 bases are TGTGCCAGCAGCTTCGGACAGGGAAACCATCAGCCCCAGCATTTT. Protein product: CASSFGQGNHQPQHF. The V call is TRBV11-1, the J call TRBJ1-5; TRBD1 matches 8 bases. The V and J ends lost 3 bases and 5 bases, in that order; junction bases with no gene match: 6. Per the germline V gene, CDR1 is SGHAT and CDR2 is FQDESV (reference sequence). CDR3 length: 15 amino acids.

This chain links TRBV21-1 with TRBJ1-6; the D call of TRBD1 is as the table states it, not checked on the DNA. TRBV21-1 is termed a pseudogene. The CDR3 spans 12 residues. This CDR3 is CARRQKNSPLHF. Here the CDR3 DNA reads TGTGCCCGCCGACAGAAAAATTCACCCCTCCACTTT.

At least ten counts were recorded for this clone. CDR3 sequence reads: CASSLGTANYGYTF. The CDR3 DNA reads TGTGCCAGCAGCTTAGGGACAGCTAACTATGGCTACACCTTC. The chain uses TRBV7-3 and TRBJ1-2; 7 bases are a match to TRBD1. Germline assignment: CDR1 SGHTA and CDR2 FQGTGA. This CDR3 comprises 14 residues. V was pared by 2 bases and J by 0 bases, with 0 bases of the junction left unmatched.

CDR3 in DNA: TGTGCCAGCAGACAGCAGGGTACCGAAAAACTGTTTTTT. Translation: CASRQQGTEKLFF. This chain links TRBV6-5 with TRBJ1-4; a weak D match, TRBD1 (5 bases). CDR1 is MNHEY and CDR2 is SVGAGI in the germline V gene. This CDR3 has 13 amino acids. Trimming left V 6 bases short and J 8 bases short, with 13 bases between.

The chain carries TRBV19 and TRBJ1-4, with 9 bases lining up with TRBD1. V was clipped by 3 bases and J by 7 bases; unmatched bases: 3. The CDR3 sequence is 14 residues long. The germline gives CDR1 LNHDA, CDR2 SQIVND (reference sequence). The DNA for the CDR3 is TGTGCCAGTAGTATGGGGACAGGGTTTGAAAAACTGTTTTTT. Translated, it gives CASSMGTGFEKLFF. Combining the CDR3 with reference TRBV19 and TRBJ1-4 gives the whole variable domain DGGITQSPKYLFRKEGQNVTLSCEQNLNHDAMYWYRQDPGQGLRLIYYSQIVNDFQKGDIAEGYSVSREKKESFPLTVTSAQKNPTAFYLCASSMGTGFEKLFFGSGTQLSVL.

The rearrangement links TRBV27 to TRBJ1-6, with D maybe TRBD1 (6 bases). Between the trimmed V and J ends, which lost 5 bases and 0 bases, there was a span of 11 bases. Germline V gives CDR1 MNHEY, CDR2 SMNVEV (reference sequence). CDR3 length equals 16 residues. This chain's CDR3 is CASSPDRSSYNSPLHF. The CDR3 nucleotides read TGTGCCAGCAGTCCCGACAGGAGCTCCTATAATTCACCCCTCCACTTT.

The chain has TRBV28 and TRBJ2-1; 14 bases match TRBD2. CDR3 length: 17 amino acids. Unmatched junction bases numbered 10, after V lost 8 bases and J lost 4 bases. Germline V gene sequence: CDR1 MDHEN, CDR2 SYDVKM. DNA for the CDR3: TGTGCCAGCCTGGGACTAGCGGGAGCACGATTTTACAATGAGCAGTTCTTC. Translated, it gives CASLGLAGARFYNEQFF.

V is TRBV2 and J is TRBJ2-7; 10 bases are a match to TRBD1. The CDR3 contains 15 residues. The germline gives CDR1 SNHLY, CDR2 FYNNEI. Trimming took 7 bases from V and 3 from J; bases not matched to a gene: 9. The CDR3, as DNA: TGTGCCAGCAAGCCACTCCGGGACAGGGGCTACGAGCAGTACTTC. Translated, it gives CASKPLRDRGYEQYF.

The rearrangement uses TRBV10-3 and TRBJ2-7, with 8 bases aligning to TRBD1. The CDR3 loop spans 15 amino acids. From germline, CDR1 is ENHRY and CDR2 SYGVKD. V lost 3 bases, J lost 1 base, and 5 bases stayed unmatched. The DNA of the CDR3 is TGTGCCATCAGTGATAGGGGACAGGCATCCTACGAGCAGTACTTC. Its protein is CAISDRGQASYEQYF.

V usage is TRBV6-5 and J usage is TRBJ1-1, with TRBD1 matching over 7 bases. The CDR3 is 14 amino acids. Germline V gene data show CDR1 as MNHEY and CDR2 as SVGAGI. V lost 7 bases and J lost 4; bases outside the gene matches: 9. The CDR3 loop is CASTGDSLTTEAFF. The CDR3 DNA reads TGTGCCAGCACGGGGGACAGTCTGACCACTGAAGCTTTCTTT.

This chain links TRBV18 with TRBJ2-3; TRBD2 agrees at 8 bases. The trim removed 4 bases at V and 3 bases at J, leaving 6 bases unmatched. Germline CDR1 KGHSH, CDR2 LQKENI. The CDR3 covers 15 residues. CDR3 sequence: CASSLPGGGTDTQYF. CDR3 DNA: TGTGCCAGCTCACTCCCGGGGGGGGGTACAGATACGCAGTATTTT.

The chain is built from TRBV2 and TRBJ1-2; D not certain. The CDR3 sequence is 13 residues long. The V and J ends lost 1 base and 3 bases respectively, with 6 bases between them. Germline lookup yields CDR1 SNHLY and CDR2 FYNNEI. Here the CDR3 DNA reads TGTGCCAGCAGTGAAGGCCTAGACTATGGCTACACCTTC. It specifies CASSEGLDYGYTF.